The clone carrying this T cell receptor (beta chain) was seen a single time. It was with a sample-barcoded 5' primer and a J-beta primer mix that a second PCR of about 7 to 12 cycles was run. Sequencing yielded, for each sample, at least 2.5 million paired-end reads carrying CDR3. TCRdb fed the 5' RACE reads into MiXCR, producing one record per CDR3 protein. The sample contains hundreds of thousands of distinct CDR3 sequences, about 53% of which appear only once. The sample originates from a study of blood T cells in healthy people across ages. This receptor was obtained from a man aged 55 to 70 in good health. Sequencing used blood.

CDR3 nucleotide sequence: TGCAGCGTTAACAGCGGGGGGGGCACAGATACGCAGTATTTT. This sequence encodes CSVNSGGGTDTQYF. This chain links TRBV29-1 with TRBJ2-3; 10 nucleotides line up with TRBD2. CDR1 is SQVTM and CDR2 is ANQGSEA in the germline V gene. V lost 5 bases and J lost 1; bases outside the gene matches: 3. The CDR3 consists of 14 residues.